This T cell receptor beta chain was identified during a study of OX40 agonist ivuxolimab in advanced cancers. In regard to this clone: Its antigen is not identified.

The table came from immunoSEQ multiplex PCR; TCRdb's copy has only in-frame clones and leaves some out. Of tens of thousands of clones in the sample, 94% were seen once. General study results and limits: Relative to CD4+ cells, CD8+ T cells on average had more expanded clones.

Germline CDR1 and CDR2: SEHNR and FQNEAQ (reference sequence). The trim removed 4 bases at V and 6 bases at J, leaving 7 bases unmatched. The CDR3 consists of 16 residues. This receptor was taken from an adult with an advanced solid tumor such as melanoma, head and neck, liver or kidney cancer. This specimen consisted of CD4+ or CD8+ T cells sorted from blood, obtained in a trial of the OX40 agonist ivuxolimab. This sequence joins TRBV7-9 and TRBJ2-3; 13 nucleotides match TRBD2. The CDR3 reads CASSSGLAGVGDTQYF. Written as DNA, the CDR3 is TGTGCCAGCAGCTCAGGACTAGCGGGAGTAGGGGATACGCAGTATTTT.